This T cell receptor (beta chain) was observed in a study of T cell responses to AZD1222 COVID-19 vaccine. The CDR3 extends over 14 amino acids. V lost 4 bases and J 3 bases, leaving 13 bases between the germline ends. Germline V gene data show CDR1 as MNHEY and CDR2 as SVGEGT. Only in-frame clones appear in the TCRdb table, and some are missing; sequencing was by immunoSEQ multiplex PCR. The profile covers tens of thousands of clones, with roughly 90% appearing a single time and 2.5% to 3.5% taken by the ten largest. V and J are TRBV6-2 or TRBV6-3 and TRBJ2-7; no reliable D call. The origin of this receptor is an adult who received the AZD1222 COVID-19 vaccine. The sample was peripheral blood, taken 28 days after the second AZD1222 dose. This CDR3 reads CASSFGEVGYEQYF. The CDR3 coding sequence is TGTGCCAGCAGTTTTGGGGAAGTCGGCTACGAGCAGTACTTC.